The 27 T cell receptor beta chains in this list originate from one sample, sequenced in a study of blood T cell repertoires in COVID-19 (dated by TCRdb to the early 2020s). Library generation was performed with the immunoSEQ multiplex PCR assay. Imported from immuneACCESS, the table was reduced by TCRdb to in-frame sequences with V and J called. These copies leave out some clones; in studies compared against another copy, an unresolved V gene accounts for under half, and the cause of the remainder is not known. The sample has about 330,000 clones on record, more than 80% of them singletons. Around 6.6% of the sample is held by the ten biggest clonotypes. The sequenced material came from peripheral blood. The source of these receptors is a man aged 18 to 30 who had recovered from COVID-19.

The V gene is TRBV18, the J gene TRBJ1-2, with TRBD1 as a possible D gene (6 bases). The germline V and J ends were trimmed by 1 base and 7 bases, with 16 bases remaining between them. In germline, CDR1 is KGHSH, CDR2 LQKENI. CDR3 length: 15 amino acids. The CDR3, as DNA: TGTGCCAGCTCACCACGACAGGAACCCTCACCTGGCTACACCTTC. Translated, it gives CASSPRQEPSPGYTF.

V is TRBV5-4 and J is TRBJ1-4; TRBD1 agrees at 7 bases. V gave up 4 bases and J gave up 1 base; unmatched junction bases: 7. CDR3 length: 16 amino acids. Germline V gene lookup returns CDR1 SGHNT and CDR2 YYREEE (reference sequence). The CDR3, as DNA: TGTGCCAGCAGCCCTGCTACAGGGGTAACTAATGAAAAACTGTTTTTT. It is translated as CASSPATGVTNEKLFF.

The chain couples TRBV7-9 to TRBJ2-3, with 9 bases matching TRBD2. V dropped 4 bases and J dropped 0; count of bases not matched to a gene: 5. CDR3 length equals 16 residues. Per the germline V gene, CDR1 is SEHNR and CDR2 is FQNEAQ (reference sequence). The CDR3 coding sequence is TGTGCCAGCAGCTCCCGGACTAGCGATAGCACAGATACGCAGTATTTT. It specifies CASSSRTSDSTDTQYF.

This clone was seen a single time. The J gene is TRBJ2-7, the V gene TRBV4-1; TRBD2 might be the D (5 bases). In germline, CDR1 is MGHRA, CDR2 YSYEKL. This CDR3 has 15 amino acids. With 4 bases removed from V and 2 bases from J, the gap between germline ends came to 15 bases. The CDR3 spells CASSLQDHGAYEQYF. DNA for the CDR3: TGCGCCAGCAGCCTCCAGGACCACGGGGCCTACGAGCAGTACTTC.

The chain employs TRBV19 and TRBJ2-4, with TRBD1 as a possible D gene (6 bases). Germline values: CDR1 LNHDA, CDR2 SQIVND (reference sequence). The ends were cut back, 2 bases at V and 1 base at J, with 6 bases in the middle. The CDR3 loop spans 14 amino acids. DNA for the CDR3: TGTGCCAGTAGTATACAGGGGGCCAAAAACATTCAGTACTTC. This gives the protein CASSIQGAKNIQYF.

This clone was detected once. This sequence joins TRBV3-1 (or the pseudogene TRBV3-2) and TRBJ2-3; D is uncertain. CDR3 length: 13 residues. V was shortened by 2 bases and J by 6 bases, with 9 bases between the two germline ends. Germline V gene sequence: CDR1 LGHDT, CDR2 YNNKEL (reference sequence). The CDR3 DNA follows: TGTGCCAGCAGCCAAATAAATTCGGATACGCAGTATTTT. It translates to CASSQINSDTQYF.

The chain links TRBV14 to TRBJ2-3, with unresolved D. V was cut by 3 bases and J by 3 bases, with 7 bases left in between. Germline V CDR1 and CDR2: SGHDN, FVKESK. The CDR3 is 13 amino acids. The CDR3 DNA reads as TGTGCCAGCAGCCAGCAGTCTACAGATACGCAGTATTTT. Translated, it gives CASSQQSTDTQYF.

The V and J genes are TRBV19 and TRBJ1-6; D might be TRBD1 (6 bases). The germline V gene encodes CDR1 LNHDA and CDR2 SQIVND (reference sequence). The CDR3 runs to 13 residues. The ends were cut back, 3 bases at V and 10 bases at J, with 10 bases in the middle. The CDR3 nucleotides are TGTGCCAGTAGTATCGAACAGGGATCACCCCTCCACTTT. Translated, it gives CASSIEQGSPLHF. Combining the CDR3 with reference TRBV19 and TRBJ1-6 gives the whole variable domain DGGITQSPKYLFRKEGQNVTLSCEQNLNHDAMYWYRQDPGQGLRLIYYSQIVNDFQKGDIAEGYSVSREKKESFPLTVTSAQKNPTAFYLCASSIEQGSPLHFGNGTRLTVT.

The V gene is TRBV30, the J gene TRBJ2-7, with 9 bases matching TRBD1. Per germline, CDR1 GTSNPN and CDR2 SVGIG (reference sequence). The junction had 8 bases not matched to a gene; V was cut back by 7 bases and J by 7 bases. This CDR3 has 12 amino acids. The CDR3 is CASGQGIGEQYF. In DNA, the CDR3 is TGTGCCTCGGGACAGGGAATAGGGGAGCAGTACTTC.

The chain is built from TRBV7-2 and TRBJ2-7; D is perhaps TRBD1 (6 bases). Germline values: CDR1 SGHTA, CDR2 FQGNSA. This CDR3 contains 13 residues. Trimming pared 5 bases from V and 2 bases from J, leaving 10 bases between. CDR3 sequence (DNA): TGTGCCAGCAGCCGAACAGGGACCTACGAGCAGTACTTC. This encodes CASSRTGTYEQYF.

V usage is TRBV10-2 and J usage is TRBJ1-1; a weak D match, TRBD1 (5 bases). There are 14 residues in the CDR3. Trimming took off 3 bases at V and 1 base at J, with 9 bases between the two ends. Germline V CDR1 and CDR2: WSHSY, SAAADI. This chain's CDR3 is CASSEGAANTEAFF. The CDR3 nucleotides read TGCGCCAGCAGTGAAGGGGCAGCGAACACTGAAGCTTTCTTT.

J is TRBJ1-5 and V is TRBV6-6; 8 nucleotides agree with TRBD1. V gave up 6 bases and J gave up 5 bases; unmatched junction bases: 9. The CDR3 totals 15 residues. Looked up from germline, CDR1 is MNHNY and CDR2 is SVGAGI (reference sequence). The CDR3 protein is CASRQGAPLDQPQHF. In DNA, the CDR3 is TGTGCCAGCAGGCAGGGGGCGCCCTTAGATCAGCCCCAGCATTTT.

The gene calls are TRBV18 and TRBJ2-7; 7 nucleotides match TRBD1. Germline CDR1 and CDR2: KGHSH and LQKENI. CDR3 length: 14 residues. The J segment lost 5 bases and the V segment lost 1 base, leaving 5 bases of the junction unmatched. CDR3 residues: CASSPQTGIDEQYF. DNA for the CDR3: TGTGCCAGCTCACCACAGACAGGGATCGACGAGCAGTACTTC.

This clone showed up just a few times. V usage is TRBV3-1 (or the pseudogene TRBV3-2) and J usage is TRBJ1-6, with unresolved D. V lost 1 base, J lost 9 bases, and 4 bases lay in between. From germline, CDR1 is LGHDT and CDR2 YNNKEL (reference sequence). This CDR3 is built from 12 residues. Here the CDR3 reads CASSQALSPLHF. CDR3 DNA sequence: TGTGCCAGCAGCCAAGCCCTTTCACCCCTCCACTTT.

The CDR3 DNA sequence: TGCGCCAGCAGCTTGGATGGCCCGGGGGGTGAAGCTTTCTTT. It encodes CASSLDGPGGEAFF. The V call is TRBV5-1, the J call TRBJ1-1, with D possibly matching TRBD1 (5 bases). V gave up 0 bases and J gave up 7 bases, with 13 bases separating them. This CDR3 spans 14 amino acids. Germline CDR1 and CDR2: SGHRS and YFSETQ.

This chain joins TRBV4-1 and TRBJ2-2; unclear D gene. Germline CDR1 MGHRA, CDR2 YSYEKL. V lost 5 bases to trimming and J lost 4 bases, with 14 bases between them. The CDR3 is made up of 15 amino acids. CDR3 coding DNA: TGCGCCAGCAGCGACTTTTACCGCGGCACCGGGGAGCTGTTTTTT. This encodes CASSDFYRGTGELFF.

The chain is built from TRBV10-2 and TRBJ1-6; 9 bases are a match to TRBD1. The CDR3 loop spans 15 amino acids. J was trimmed by 5 bases and V by 6 bases; bases with no gene match: 5. CDR1 is WSHSY and CDR2 is SAAADI in the germline V gene. The chain's CDR3 is CASSPGQGHNSPLHF. Written as DNA, the CDR3 is TGCGCCAGCAGCCCGGGACAGGGCCATAATTCACCCCTCCACTTT.

The chain is built from TRBV4-1 and TRBJ2-7, with 9 bases identical to TRBD1. J gave up 3 bases and V 1 base, and 7 bases lay outside the gene matches. The CDR3 loop spans 16 amino acids. CDR1 MGHRA and CDR2 YSYEKL come from the germline V gene. The CDR3 bases are TGCGCCAGCAGCCAAGTAGGTCTGGGACAGGGCTACGAGCAGTACTTC. Translated, it gives CASSQVGLGQGYEQYF.

This clone was picked up one time. The chain carries TRBV19 and TRBJ1-1, with no clear D. Germline assignment: CDR1 LNHDA and CDR2 SQIVND (reference sequence). Deletions cut 2 bases from V and 1 base from J, with 8 bases between. The CDR3 is 14 residues long. CDR3 coding DNA: TGTGCCAGTAGTATATTTTCAGGGAACACTGAAGCTTTCTTT. It is translated as CASSIFSGNTEAFF.

V and J are TRBV5-4 and TRBJ1-1; D perhaps matches TRBD1 (5 bases). With 1 base removed from V and 1 base from J, the gap between germline ends came to 8 bases. CDR1 is SGHNT and CDR2 is YYREEE in the germline V gene (reference sequence). The CDR3 contains 14 residues. The DNA for the CDR3 is TGTGCCAGCAGCTTGAGAACAGGGAACACTGAAGCTTTCTTT. Translation: CASSLRTGNTEAFF. The full variable domain, with the rest looked up from reference TRBV5-4 and TRBJ1-1, is ETGVTQSPTHLIKTRGQQVTLRCSSQSGHNTVSWYQQALGQGPQFIFQYYREEENGRGNFPPRFSGLQFPNYSSELNVNALELDDSALYLCASSLRTGNTEAFFGQGTRLTVV.

The chain recombines TRBV19 with TRBJ2-2, with D uncertain. From germline, CDR1 is LNHDA and CDR2 SQIVND (reference sequence). Trimming cost V 2 bases and J 3 bases, with 4 bases left between them. This CDR3 comprises 13 residues. CDR3 amino acids: CASSIIDTGELFF. CDR3 DNA: TGTGCCAGTAGTATAATCGACACCGGGGAGCTGTTTTTT.

This clone came up a few times. V gene TRBV5-4 combines with J gene TRBJ2-2, with TRBD1 identical over 11 bases. This CDR3 comprises 15 residues. Per germline, CDR1 SGHNT and CDR2 YYREEE (reference sequence). V lost 5 bases to trimming and J lost 4 bases; unmatched junction nucleotides: 4. The CDR3 DNA reads TGTGCCAGCAGTCCCGGGACAGGGGGCACCGGGGAGCTGTTTTTT. Translation: CASSPGTGGTGELFF.

The chain uses TRBV7-2 and TRBJ1-3; tentative D call: TRBD1 (5 bases). Germline assignment: CDR1 SGHTA and CDR2 FQGNSA. The CDR3 extends over 15 amino acids. Trimming took 6 bases from V and 0 from J, leaving 12 bases between them. CDR3: CASSSRQFSGNTIYF. The CDR3 DNA sequence: TGTGCCAGCAGTTCCCGACAGTTCTCTGGAAACACCATATATTTT.

The chain carries TRBV6-5 and TRBJ1-4; D uncertain. The V gene's germline CDR1 is MNHEY and CDR2 SVGAGI. Deletions cut 0 bases from V and 5 bases from J, with 7 bases between. The CDR3 sequence is 14 residues long. The CDR3 here is CASSYSPGNEKLFF. DNA for the CDR3: TGTGCCAGCAGTTACTCGCCCGGGAATGAAAAACTGTTTTTT.

The rearrangement links TRBV19 to TRBJ1-1; D remains unclear. The V gene lost 5 bases and the J gene lost 4 bases, with 11 bases spanning the gap. The CDR3 is made up of 13 amino acids. Per germline, CDR1 LNHDA and CDR2 SQIVND (reference sequence). Written as DNA, the CDR3 is TGTGCCAGTAGTGCCCTTGAGGCCACTGAAGCTTTCTTT. Its translation is CASSALEATEAFF.

The chain combines TRBV5-1 with TRBJ2-3; TRBD2 aligns across 9 bases. Germline V lookup: CDR1 SGHRS, CDR2 YFSETQ. The CDR3 loop spans 16 amino acids. V shed 7 bases, J shed 1 base, and the junction held 10 bases outside the gene matches. CDR3 nucleotide sequence: TGCGCCAGCGTCTTAGGTAGCGGGGGTCGCACAGATACGCAGTATTTT. It codes for CASVLGSGGRTDTQYF.

The chain employs TRBV6-6 and TRBJ2-7, with a possible D match to TRBD2 (5 bases). CDR1 MNHNY and CDR2 SVGAGI come from the germline V gene (reference sequence). This CDR3 comprises 14 residues. Trimming removed 0 bases from V and 5 bases from J, with 11 bases in between. The CDR3 loop reads CASSYSGSLHEQYF. CDR3 coding DNA: TGTGCCAGCAGTTACTCAGGGAGTTTGCACGAGCAGTACTTC.